This T cell receptor beta chain was found in a study of cytomegalovirus exposure and HLA in healthy donors (dated by TCRdb to the late 2010s). Study-level background: An earlier analysis of approximately 640 of the donors reported about 290 Gb of sequence data and roughly 100 million unique TCR beta sequences from roughly 180 million T cells. Because of strong linkage in the cohort, roughly five DR-DQ haplotypes were treated as single units for association and clustering. Among the roughly 410 genotyped donors, about 85% belonged to the genetic ancestry cluster associated with self-reported Caucasian donors. An early release that covered 500 to 800 HLA-typed donors contained 250 to 350 gigabases of sequencing data and 75 million to 100 million unique TCR sequences. In a later genetic analysis, genome-wide SNP genotypes for about 65% of the roughly 700 donors were used, and that subset was treated as a discovery cohort. Both class I and class II loci were covered by HLA typing, at four-digit resolution. The study combined high-throughput TCR immunosequencing, statistical association of individual TCRs with disease status, and machine learning to predict cytomegalovirus infection status. All discovery cohort repertoires had been generated using a single sequencing platform. An earlier analysis of approximately 500 of the donors applied high-throughput TCR beta sequencing to assess whether each TCR beta V gene segment acted as functional or pseudogenic. The study profiled the T cell repertoires of about 640 subjects by immunosequencing and related them to cytomegalovirus serostatus. Typing coverage differed by locus: A, B, C, DRB1 and DQB1 were typed in about 620-640 donors, DQA1 in 522, DPA1 in over 600, and DPB1 in approximately 450. Rather than drawing on any new phenotypic data, the later analysis identified candidate immune exposures from TCR beta sequences and the way those sequences occurred across donors. Among a few hundred genotyped donors of the cohort, an average of around 240,000 unique TCR beta nucleotide sequences were sequenced per donor, roughly 20% of them non-productive. Besides the first cohort of 550 to 750 subjects, a separate validation cohort made up of 120 or so different subjects was used. To study patterns of TCR occurrence, a later analysis re-analyzed previously published TCR beta repertoires from several hundred donors and added high-resolution HLA genotyping. The aim of the study was to test whether cataloging public T cell receptors could identify signatures of past pathogen exposure. Donor age, sex, ethnicity and CMV serostatus were compiled together with the repertoire data. The paper's findings and limits, for the study overall: Correlated functional status among segregating V segments might be attributable to linkage disequilibrium, but an unknown experimental factor could not be ruled out. At a false discovery rate of 0.05, a later analysis linked fewer than 20,000 TCR beta sequences to specific HLA alleles. The classifier was reported to diagnose cytomegalovirus status with high specificity and sensitivity in both the original cohort and the validation cohort. Only TCR beta chains were sequenced in this cohort, and the absence of alpha or paired-chain data limited detectable features. Because counts were too low, more than 15 rarely observed V segments, including chromosome 9 orphons, were excluded from the earlier analysis of 500 to 700 of the donors. In vitro tests confirmed that a few of the cytomegalovirus-associated TCR beta chains recognize cytomegalovirus antigens. Immune exposure information for the cohort was limited to CMV serostatus. Some IMGT-functional V segments, including TRBV6-2 and TRBV6-3, could not be distinguished by the 87-base-pair reads and were therefore excluded. Compared with equally common non-associated chains, HLA-associated TCR beta chains in a later analysis were more clonally expanded and had lower generation probabilities. A later analysis reported that several top co-occurrence clusters appeared linked to parvovirus B19, influenza, CMV and Epstein-Barr virus. The presence/absence analyses assumed that sequencing depth was roughly uniform across donors, and that assumption may not be true. In a later genetic analysis, fewer N-insertions in productive TCRs were reported among donors in an Asian-associated ancestry cluster than the roughly 700-donor mean. A further reported finding was that TCR beta sequences accurately predicted the HLA-A and HLA-B alleles for most subjects in the first cohort. In a later genetic analysis, a missense DCLRE1C variant was associated with V-gene and J-gene trimming of TCR beta chains, and the association was replicated in an independent cohort. In an earlier analysis of more than 450 of the donors, most TCR beta V segments were observed in productive rearrangements about 87% or about 30% of the time, broadly matching IMGT annotations. In a later analysis, the rate of TCR association differed among HLA loci, with DRB1 alleles having the most associated TCRs and HLA-C alleles having the fewest. The study gave a list of over 150 TCR beta chains associated with cytomegalovirus. When HLA alleles, especially DR and DQ, strongly co-occurred, attributing TCR associations to individual alleles was difficult. Most TCR sequences were observed very rarely across donors, whereas some public TCRs were present in many individuals. A group of highly shared sequence variants was considered likely to be a technical artifact of the sequencing pipeline. A later analysis found that most CMV-associated TCR beta chains appeared HLA-restricted, with HLA associations seemingly driven largely by CMV exposure. According to the authors, the approach could potentially be generalized to other disease states and immunological phenotypes. HLA typing was unavailable for some donors at each locus, so association tests used only the typed subset.

Points on this clone: Its specific antigen is unknown. Base quality data are lacking; no much larger clone is found one base away.

Library creation used the immunoSEQ multiplex PCR assay. A mixture of 60 forward primers for TCR Vbeta segments and 13 reverse primers for TCR Jbeta segments was used in the multiplex PCR. Amplification of the CDR3 region of rearranged TCR beta genes was performed with a multiplex PCR assay on genomic DNA. The amplified TCR beta libraries were sequenced on the Illumina HiSeq System as 87-base-pair reads. The authors' analysis ran thus. A later analysis tallied 75 million to 95 million unique TCR beta chains across the roughly 610 repertoires, and some 10 million of those chains were shared by two or more donors. A nearest-neighbor algorithm error-corrected the raw reads and collapsed the reads into unique sequences, merging closely related sequences to remove PCR and sequencing errors. V, D and J gene segments were assigned by aligning CDR3 sequences to IMGT reference sequences. For a sequence to be retained, a match of at least six nucleotides to both a V gene segment and a J gene segment was required. A rearrangement was called productive if the CDR3 had no stop codons and remained in frame with V and J, and every other rearrangement was called non-productive. Following IMGT convention, CDR3 was defined as the stretch from the second conserved V-encoded cysteine to the conserved J-encoded phenylalanine. The earlier analysis of a few hundred of the donors excluded sequences that lacked an unambiguous match to a single V gene segment. In an earlier analysis of roughly 600 of the donors, a V segment was called functional when productive rearrangements were above 56.7%, and segregating when the standard deviation between donors exceeded 5%. A statistical classification framework was developed to diagnose cytomegalovirus status using the catalog of TCR beta chain sequences. A later analysis assigned V and J genes by comparing TCR nucleotide sequences with IMGT/GENE-DB human TR gene sequences. In a later analysis, CDR3 sequences and most-parsimonious VDJ recombination scenarios were assigned using the TCRdist pipeline. In a later analysis, each TCR beta chain was defined by its CDR3 amino acid sequence together with its V-gene family, and reads lacking a unique V-gene family were excluded. A later analysis removed roughly 590 highly shared, low-generation-probability nucleotide sequences to deal with suspected cross-contamination and a sequencing artifact. In a later analysis, a clonal expansion index was calculated for each public chain from normalized within-repertoire ranks of inferred template counts. In a later analysis, generation probabilities were computed with a VDJ recombination model fitted to out-of-frame rearrangements, and the resulting probabilities were checked against IGoR. A later analysis scored TCR-TCR, TCR-HLA and TCR-CMV co-occurrence with hypergeometric tests, applying a repertoire-size bias correction to TCR pairs. In a later analysis, false discovery rates were estimated by permuting HLA or CMV assignments 20 times. A later analysis grouped co-occurring TCRs with DBSCAN, adding TCRdist sequence similarity when clustering within HLA-allele-positive subsets. Repertoires with fewer than 30,000 or more than 120,000 public chains, plus five repertoires with anomalous nucleotide sharing, were excluded from co-occurrence clustering. Sourced from immuneACCESS, this table was stored by TCRdb with only in-frame sequences that have V and J called. A share of the clones is absent; for the studies checked, an unresolved V gene accounts for under half, and the remainder has no known explanation. V and J calls plus clone size are reproduced from that table; the DNA served to infer D and trimming. In this sample the table shows 100,000 or so clones, 74% of which occur a single time. Over 2.5% of the sample rests with the top ten.

The germline V gene sets CDR1 to MDHEN and CDR2 to SYDVKM. V is cut by 7 bases and J by 6 bases, and the space between the germline ends is 22 bases. Taken from cysteine to phenylalanine, the CDR3 has 16 residues. CDR3 DNA is the only sequence kept; it has 48 bases, read in frame from the first base. The cohort comprised fewer than 700 healthy bone marrow donors. At the time of sampling, every cohort member was nominally healthy, though immune exposures that went unrecorded were likely present. The donor was CMV seropositive and belonged to the group of a few hundred seropositive cohort members. Every donor gave a peripheral blood sample, and the peripheral blood mononuclear cells from that sample were used for TCR beta sequencing. Genomic DNA was extracted from the blood cell samples with the Qiagen DNeasy Blood Extraction Kit.

The chain employs TRBV28 and TRBJ1-5, with the D gene call left open. This receptor was obtained from a man aged 45 to 65 in good health and CMV-seropositive. What was sequenced was PBMCs. The CDR3 has the sequence CASNRLEGRSSQPQHF. In nucleotide form, the sequence is TGTGCCAGCAATCGTCTCGAAGGGAGGTCGAGTCAGCCCCAGCATTTT.